This TCR beta chain emerged from a study of cytomegalovirus exposure and HLA in healthy donors. Study results and caveats: Later analysis revealed greater clonal expansion in HLA-associated TCR beta chains than in equally common others.

The CDR3 loop spans 13 amino acids. V was cut by 0 bases and J by 4 bases, with 5 bases left in between. Germline values: CDR1 SGDLS, CDR2 YYNGEE. The PCR was carried out with 60 Vbeta primers and 13 Jbeta primers. Profiling relied on immunoSEQ multiplex PCR, and the TCRdb table lists in-frame clones only, not all of them. The table has 100,000 to 150,000 clones, roughly 70% seen once. A word on this clone: Antigen unknown.

Material for sequencing was PBMCs. The receptor comes from a man between 40 and 49 years old in good health and CMV-seropositive. J is TRBJ1-3 and V is TRBV9; D might be TRBD1 (5 bases). In DNA form, the CDR3 reads TGTGCCAGCAGCGTAGCAGGGGGAAACACCATATATTTT. It specifies CASSVAGGNTIYF.